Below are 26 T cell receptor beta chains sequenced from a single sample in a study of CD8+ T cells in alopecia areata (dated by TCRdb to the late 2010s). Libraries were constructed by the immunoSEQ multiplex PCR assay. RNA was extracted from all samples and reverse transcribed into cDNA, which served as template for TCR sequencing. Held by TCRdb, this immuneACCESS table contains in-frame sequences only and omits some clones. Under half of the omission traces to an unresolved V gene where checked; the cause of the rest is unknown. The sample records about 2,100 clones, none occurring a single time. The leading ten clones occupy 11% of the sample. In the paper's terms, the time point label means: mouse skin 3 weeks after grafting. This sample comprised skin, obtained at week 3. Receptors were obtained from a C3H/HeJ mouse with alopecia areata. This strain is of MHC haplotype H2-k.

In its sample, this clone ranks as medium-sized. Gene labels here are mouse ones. Incomplete CDR3 DNA: TGCACCTGCAGTGCAGACTGGGCCCAT. This gives the protein CTCSADWAH. The CDR3, in full, reads CTCSADWAHEQYF. The chain employs TRBV1 and TRBJ2-7; possibly TRBD2 for D (5 bases). The CDR3 goes on 4 residues after the read ends, and that part is filled in from the germline J gene. Germline assignment: CDR1 NSQYPW and CDR2 LRSPGD (reference sequence). This CDR3 is 13 amino acids long. Full variable domain (rest looked up from reference TRBV1 and TRBJ2-7): VTLLEQNPRWRLVPRGQAVNLRCILKNSQYPWMSWYQQDLQKQLQWLFTLRSPGDKEVKSLPGADYLATRVTDTELRLQVANMSQGRTLYCTCSADWAHEQYFGPGTRLTVL.

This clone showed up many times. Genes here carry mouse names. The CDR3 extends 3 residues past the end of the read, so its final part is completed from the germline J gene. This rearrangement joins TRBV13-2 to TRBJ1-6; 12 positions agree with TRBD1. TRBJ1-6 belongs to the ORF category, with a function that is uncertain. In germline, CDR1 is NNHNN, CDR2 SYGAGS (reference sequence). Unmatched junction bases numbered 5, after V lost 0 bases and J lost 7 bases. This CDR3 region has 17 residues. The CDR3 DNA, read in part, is TGTGCCAGCGGTGATGCCCCGGGACAGGGGGCGAATTCGCCC. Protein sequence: CASGDAPGQGANSP. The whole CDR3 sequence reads CASGDAPGQGANSPLYF.

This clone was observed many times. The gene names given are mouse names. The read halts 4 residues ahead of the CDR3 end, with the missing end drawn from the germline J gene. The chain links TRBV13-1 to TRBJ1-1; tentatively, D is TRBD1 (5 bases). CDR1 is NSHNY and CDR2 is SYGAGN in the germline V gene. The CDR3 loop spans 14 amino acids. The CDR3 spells CASSEGLGGREVFF. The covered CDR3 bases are TGTGCCAGCAGTGAGGGACTGGGGGGGAGA.

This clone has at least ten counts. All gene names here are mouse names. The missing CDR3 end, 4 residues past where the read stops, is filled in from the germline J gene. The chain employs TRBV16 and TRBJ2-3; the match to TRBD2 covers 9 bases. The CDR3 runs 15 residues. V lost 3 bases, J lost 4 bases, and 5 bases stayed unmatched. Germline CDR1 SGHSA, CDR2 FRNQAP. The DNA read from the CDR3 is TGTGCAAGCAGCTTTTGGGGGGGCGCTTCAGAA. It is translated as CASSFWGGASE. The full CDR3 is CASSFWGGASETLYF.

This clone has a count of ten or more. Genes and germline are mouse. Partial CDR3 DNA: TGTGCCAGCACCCCCTGGGGGGGA. It yields the protein CASTPWGG. The full CDR3 protein is CASTPWGGEVFF. The rearrangement joins TRBV5 to TRBJ1-1; a weak D match, TRBD1 (5 bases). The read terminates 4 residues ahead of where the CDR3 ends, so the germline J gene completes it. The CDR3 length is 12 residues. Germline CDR1 LGHNA, CDR2 YNLKQL (reference sequence).

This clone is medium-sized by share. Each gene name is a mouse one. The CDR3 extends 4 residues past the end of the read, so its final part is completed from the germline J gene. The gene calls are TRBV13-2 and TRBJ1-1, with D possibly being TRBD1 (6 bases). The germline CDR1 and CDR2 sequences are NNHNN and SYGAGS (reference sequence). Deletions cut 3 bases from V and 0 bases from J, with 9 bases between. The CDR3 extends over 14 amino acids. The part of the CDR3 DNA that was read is TGTGCCAGCGGTGTCGGGACAACAAACACA. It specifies CASGVGTTNT. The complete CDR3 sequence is CASGVGTTNTEVFF.

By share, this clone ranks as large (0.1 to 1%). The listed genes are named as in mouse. The CDR3 reads CASSMWGNYAEQFF. The sequenced part of the CDR3 DNA is TGTGCCAGCAGTATGTGGGGGAACTATGCT. This chain links TRBV19 with TRBJ2-1, with D possibly TRBD2 on 6 matching bases. The read gets to within 4 residues of the CDR3 end, and the germline J gene fills in the rest. This CDR3 has 14 amino acids. With 2 bases removed from V and 1 base from J, the gap between germline ends came to 7 bases. CDR1 is FNHDT, CDR2 SITEND, per germline (reference sequence).

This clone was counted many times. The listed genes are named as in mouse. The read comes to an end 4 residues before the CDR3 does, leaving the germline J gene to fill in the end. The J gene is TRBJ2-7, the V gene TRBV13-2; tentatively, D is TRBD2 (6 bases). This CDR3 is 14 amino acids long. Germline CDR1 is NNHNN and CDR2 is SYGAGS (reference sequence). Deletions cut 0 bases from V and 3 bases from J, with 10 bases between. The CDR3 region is CASGDASGVYEQYF. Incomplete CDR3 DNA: TGTGCCAGCGGTGATGCGTCTGGGGTCTAT.

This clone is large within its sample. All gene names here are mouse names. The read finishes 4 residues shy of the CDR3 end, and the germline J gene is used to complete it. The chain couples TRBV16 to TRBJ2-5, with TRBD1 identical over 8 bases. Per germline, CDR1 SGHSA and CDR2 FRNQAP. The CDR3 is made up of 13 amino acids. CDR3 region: CASSSTGEDTQYF. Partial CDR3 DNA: TGTGCAAGCAGCTCGACAGGGGAAGAC. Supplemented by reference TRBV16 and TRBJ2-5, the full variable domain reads NAGVIQTPRHKVTGKGQEATLWCEPISGHSAVFWYRQTIVQGLEFLTYFRNQAPIDDSGMPKERFSAQMPNQSHSTLKIQSTQPQDSAVYLCASSSTGEDTQYFGPGTRLLVL.

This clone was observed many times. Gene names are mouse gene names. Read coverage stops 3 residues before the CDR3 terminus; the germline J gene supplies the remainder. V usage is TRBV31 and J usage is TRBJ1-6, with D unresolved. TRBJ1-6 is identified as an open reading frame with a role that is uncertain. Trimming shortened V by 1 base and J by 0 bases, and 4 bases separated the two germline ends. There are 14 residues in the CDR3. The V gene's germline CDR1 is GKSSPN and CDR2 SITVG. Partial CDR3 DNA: TGTGCCTGGAGTCACAATTCCTATAATTCGCCC. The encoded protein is CAWSHNSYNSP. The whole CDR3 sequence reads CAWSHNSYNSPLYF.

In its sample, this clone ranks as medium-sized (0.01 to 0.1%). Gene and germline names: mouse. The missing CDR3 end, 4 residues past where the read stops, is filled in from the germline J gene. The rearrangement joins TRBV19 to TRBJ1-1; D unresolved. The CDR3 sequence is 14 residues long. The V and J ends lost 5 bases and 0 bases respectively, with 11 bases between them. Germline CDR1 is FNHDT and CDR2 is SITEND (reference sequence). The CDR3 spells CASSPDNANTEVFF. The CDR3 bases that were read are TGTGCCAGCAGCCCCGACAATGCAAACACA.

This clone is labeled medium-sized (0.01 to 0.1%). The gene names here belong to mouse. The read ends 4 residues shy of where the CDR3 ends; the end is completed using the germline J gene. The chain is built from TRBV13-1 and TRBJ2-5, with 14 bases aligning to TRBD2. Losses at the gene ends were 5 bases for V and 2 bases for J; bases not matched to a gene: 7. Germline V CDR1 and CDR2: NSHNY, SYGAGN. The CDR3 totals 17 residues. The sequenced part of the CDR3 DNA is TGTGCCAGCAGCCGGGACTGGGGGGGCGCTGGCCAAGAC. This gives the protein CASSRDWGGAGQD. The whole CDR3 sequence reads CASSRDWGGAGQDTQYF.

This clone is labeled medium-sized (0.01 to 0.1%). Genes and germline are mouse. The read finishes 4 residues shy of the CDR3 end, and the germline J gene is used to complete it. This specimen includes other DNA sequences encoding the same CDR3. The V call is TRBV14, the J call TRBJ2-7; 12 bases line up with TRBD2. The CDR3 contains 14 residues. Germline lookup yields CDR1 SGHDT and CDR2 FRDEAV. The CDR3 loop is CASSFGTGGYEQYF. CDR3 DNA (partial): TGTGCCAGCAGTTTCGGGACTGGGGGGTAT.

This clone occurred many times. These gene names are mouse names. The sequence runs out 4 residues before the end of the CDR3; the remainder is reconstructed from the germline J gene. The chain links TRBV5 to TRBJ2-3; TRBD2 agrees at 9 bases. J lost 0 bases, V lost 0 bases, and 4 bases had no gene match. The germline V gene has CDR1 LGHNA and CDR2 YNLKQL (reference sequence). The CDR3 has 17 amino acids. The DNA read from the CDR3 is TGTGCCAGCAGCCAAGATTTCTGGGGGGGGAGTGCAGAA. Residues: CASSQDFWGGSAE. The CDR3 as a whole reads CASSQDFWGGSAETLYF.

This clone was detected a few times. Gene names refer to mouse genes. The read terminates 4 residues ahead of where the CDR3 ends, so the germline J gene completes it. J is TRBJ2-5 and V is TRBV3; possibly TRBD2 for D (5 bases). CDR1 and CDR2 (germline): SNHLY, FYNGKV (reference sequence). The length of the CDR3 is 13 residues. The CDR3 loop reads CASSLEWGDTQYF. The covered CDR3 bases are TGTGCCAGCAGCTTAGAATGGGGAGAC.

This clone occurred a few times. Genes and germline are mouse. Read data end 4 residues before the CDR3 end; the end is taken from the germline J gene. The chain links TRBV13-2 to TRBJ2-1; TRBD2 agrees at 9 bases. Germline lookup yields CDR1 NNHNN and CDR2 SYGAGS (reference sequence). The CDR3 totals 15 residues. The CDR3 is CASGDAWGGAAEQFF. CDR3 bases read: TGTGCCAGCGGTGATGCTTGGGGGGGCGCGGCT.

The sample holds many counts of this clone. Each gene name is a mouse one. The chain's CDR3 is CASSDRWGSNTGQLYF. The sequenced part of the CDR3 DNA is TGTGCCAGCAGTGATCGATGGGGATCAAACACCGGG. The V gene is TRBV13-1, the J gene TRBJ2-2; D may be TRBD2 (5 bases). Coverage ceases 4 residues before the CDR3 finishes, and the germline J gene fills in the end. CDR3 length: 16 residues. Germline lookup yields CDR1 NSHNY and CDR2 SYGAGN. V lost 1 base to trimming and J lost 0 bases, with 10 bases between them.

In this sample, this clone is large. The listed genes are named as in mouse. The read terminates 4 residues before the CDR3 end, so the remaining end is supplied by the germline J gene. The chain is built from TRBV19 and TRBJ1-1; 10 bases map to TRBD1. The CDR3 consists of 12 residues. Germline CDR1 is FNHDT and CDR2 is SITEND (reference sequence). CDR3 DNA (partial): TGTGCCAGCAGGGACAGGGGGACA. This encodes CASRDRGT. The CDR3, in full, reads CASRDRGTEVFF.

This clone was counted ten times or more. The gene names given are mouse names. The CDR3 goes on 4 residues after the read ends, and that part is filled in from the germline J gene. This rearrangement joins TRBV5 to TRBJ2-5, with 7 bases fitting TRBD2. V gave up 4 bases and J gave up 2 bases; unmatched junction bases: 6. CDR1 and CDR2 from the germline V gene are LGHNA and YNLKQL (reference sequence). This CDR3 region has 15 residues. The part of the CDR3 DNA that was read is TGTGCCAGCAGCCCCCTCCTGGGGGTCCAAGAC. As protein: CASSPLLGVQD. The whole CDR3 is CASSPLLGVQDTQYF.

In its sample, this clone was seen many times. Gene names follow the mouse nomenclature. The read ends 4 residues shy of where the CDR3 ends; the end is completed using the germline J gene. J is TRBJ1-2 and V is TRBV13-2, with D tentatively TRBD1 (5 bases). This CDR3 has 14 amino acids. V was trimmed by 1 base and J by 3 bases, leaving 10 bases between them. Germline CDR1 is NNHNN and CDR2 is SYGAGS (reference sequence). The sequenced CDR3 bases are TGTGCCAGCGGTGATAAGGGGAGGGACTCC. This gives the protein CASGDKGRDS. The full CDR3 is CASGDKGRDSDYTF.

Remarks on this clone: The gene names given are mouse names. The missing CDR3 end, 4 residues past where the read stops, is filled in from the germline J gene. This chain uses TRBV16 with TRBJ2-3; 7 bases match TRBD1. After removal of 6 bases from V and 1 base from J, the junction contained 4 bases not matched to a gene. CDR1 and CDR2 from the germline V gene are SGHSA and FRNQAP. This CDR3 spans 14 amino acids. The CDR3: CASRTGEGAETLYF. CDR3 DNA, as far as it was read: TGTGCAAGCAGAACAGGGGAAGGTGCAGAA.

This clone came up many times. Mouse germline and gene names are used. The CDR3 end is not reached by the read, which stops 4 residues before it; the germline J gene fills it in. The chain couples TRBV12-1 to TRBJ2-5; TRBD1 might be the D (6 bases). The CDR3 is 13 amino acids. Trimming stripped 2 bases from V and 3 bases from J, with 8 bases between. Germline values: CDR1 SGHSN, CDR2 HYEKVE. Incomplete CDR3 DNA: TGTGCCAGCTCTCGCGGACAGCAAGAC. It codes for CASSRGQQD. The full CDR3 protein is CASSRGQQDTQYF.

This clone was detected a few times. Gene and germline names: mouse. CDR3 DNA (partial): TGTGCCAGCAGCCATGACAGGACA. Protein: CASSHDRT. The CDR3 in full is CASSHDRTEVFF. J is TRBJ1-1 and V is TRBV4; a weak D match, TRBD1 (6 bases). The read ends 4 residues shy of where the CDR3 ends; the end is completed using the germline J gene. The CDR3 has 12 amino acids. The germline gives CDR1 LGHDT, CDR2 YNNKQL (reference sequence).

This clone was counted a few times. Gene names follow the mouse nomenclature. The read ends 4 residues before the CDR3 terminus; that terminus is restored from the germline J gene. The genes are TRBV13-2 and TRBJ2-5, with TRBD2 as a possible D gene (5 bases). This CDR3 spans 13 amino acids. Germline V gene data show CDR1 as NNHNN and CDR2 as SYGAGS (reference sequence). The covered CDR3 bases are TGTGCCAGCGGTGATGCGTCTGGGGAC. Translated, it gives CASGDASGD. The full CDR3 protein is CASGDASGDTQYF.

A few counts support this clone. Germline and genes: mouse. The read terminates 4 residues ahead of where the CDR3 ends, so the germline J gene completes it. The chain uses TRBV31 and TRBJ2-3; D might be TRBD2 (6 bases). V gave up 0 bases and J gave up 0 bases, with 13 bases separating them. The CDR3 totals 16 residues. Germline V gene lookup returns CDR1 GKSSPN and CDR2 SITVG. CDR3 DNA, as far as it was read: TGTGCCTGGAGTCTAGGGATGGGGGTTAGTGCAGAA. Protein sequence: CAWSLGMGVSAE. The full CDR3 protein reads CAWSLGMGVSAETLYF.

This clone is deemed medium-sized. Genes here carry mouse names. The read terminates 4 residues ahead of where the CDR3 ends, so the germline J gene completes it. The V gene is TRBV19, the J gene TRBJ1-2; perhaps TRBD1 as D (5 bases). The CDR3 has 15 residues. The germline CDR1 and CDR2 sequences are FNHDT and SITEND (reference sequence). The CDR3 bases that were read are TGTGCCAGCACCCAGGGACTGGGGGGGAGAGGC. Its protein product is CASTQGLGGRG. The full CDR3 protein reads CASTQGLGGRGDYTF.